This T cell receptor beta chain is from a study of PD-1 blockade in classical Hodgkin lymphoma (TCRdb year 2020). In terms of the full investigation: Nivolumab dosing was 3 mg/kg intravenously every 2 weeks, continuing until either disease progression or unacceptable toxicity. The study used TCR beta sequencing and CyTOF to define a peripheral blood immune signature of response to PD-1 blockade in classical Hodgkin lymphoma.

Read against the paper, the sample's time point label means: cycle 1 day 1 (C1D1), immediately before nivolumab initiation. Every trial patient had relapsed following autologous stem cell transplantation, and prior brentuximab vedotin exposure was what differed among cohorts A, B and C. The trial cohort was composed of roughly 60 patients with relapsed/refractory classical Hodgkin lymphoma, for whom complete response, partial response or progressive disease was recorded as best overall response. Single-agent nivolumab was administered to trial patients in the multi-cohort phase II CheckMate 205 trial. An independent review committee assessed best overall response using the 2007 International Working Group response criteria. Trial PBMCs were obtained immediately prior to nivolumab initiation (C1D1) and on therapy at cycle 2 day 1 and cycle 4 day 1. Peripheral blood was collected in 8 mL Vacutainer Cell Preparation Tubes, from which PBMCs were isolated by centrifugation and then cryopreserved.

With respect to this clone: The antigen this receptor binds is unknown. The sample holds no much larger clone one base away, and base qualities are not on file.

According to the germline V gene, CDR1 reads SNHLY and CDR2 reads FYNNEI. Reading from cysteine to phenylalanine, the CDR3 counts 10 amino acids. Only the CDR3 part of the read is kept: 30 bases, read in frame from the first base. The V and J ends are trimmed by 8 bases and 6 bases, leaving 6 bases between them. Study-wide conclusions, independent of this receptor: Baseline diversity similar to that of newly diagnosed patients was observed in trial patients achieving complete response, whereas significantly lower diversity was observed in partial responders and progressors. Only a single clinical trial cohort was studied, and what caused the repertoire differences, possibly disease activity or prior therapy, remained undefined. Lower diversity was observed in patients in whom nivolumab was started less than 1 year after ASCT, and these patients were excluded from later analyses so that confounding by immune reconstitution would be avoided. A significant rise by C4D1 was seen in CD4+ but not CD8+ TCR diversity (p=0.0027 vs p=0.16), with the rise being most apparent in complete responders (p=0.02). Newly diagnosed patients were reported to have lower baseline TCR diversity than healthy donors, and relapsed/refractory patients were reported to have lower baseline TCR diversity still.

The Qiagen DNeasy kit was used to extract genomic DNA both from unsorted PBMCs and from the negatively selected CD4+ and CD8+ fractions. TCR beta CDR3 regions were amplified by immunoSEQ multiplex PCR using primers annealing to V and J segments. Amplification bias was minimized using a synthetic immune receptor repertoire, and residual bias was removed computationally after sequencing. Processing in the source paper ran as follows. Repertoire diversity was quantified as the Shannon entropy index using custom Python scripts. Unsorted, CD4+ and CD8+ repertoires were analyzed separately, except for combined analyses in which CD4+ and CD8+ sequences were merged in silico. A clone counted as expanded when the clone's frequency after treatment rose at least 2-fold relative to C1D1, and clones undetected at baseline were given a pseudocount of 0.5. Singleton clones were defined as clones with 0 or 1 copy at C1D1, and non-singleton clones were defined as clones with 2 or more copies. Clones expanded in unsorted samples were annotated as CD4+, CD8+ or unknown by matching protein sequences in sorted samples from the same patient. Wilcoxon tests on paired samples were used to test changes in diversity from C1D1 to C4D1. TCRdb obtained this table from immuneACCESS and retained in-frame rearrangements with V and J assigned. These tables miss some clones; where compared with another copy, unresolved V genes account for less than half of the shortfall, and the remainder is unexplained. That table supplies the V and J calls and clone size; D and trimming were determined from the DNA. The sample table lists 35,000 to 45,000 clones, approximately 71% of them with a count of one. About 3% of the sample belongs to the ten largest clones.

Sample: peripheral blood mononuclear cells (PBMCs), taken at baseline. The receptor chain draws on TRBV2 and TRBJ2-3; confidence is insufficient to name the D gene. This clonotype was obtained from a human donor with classical Hodgkin lymphoma. In nucleotides, the sequence is TGTGCCAGCGGACCGGATACGCAGTATTTT. This yields the protein CASGPDTQYF.